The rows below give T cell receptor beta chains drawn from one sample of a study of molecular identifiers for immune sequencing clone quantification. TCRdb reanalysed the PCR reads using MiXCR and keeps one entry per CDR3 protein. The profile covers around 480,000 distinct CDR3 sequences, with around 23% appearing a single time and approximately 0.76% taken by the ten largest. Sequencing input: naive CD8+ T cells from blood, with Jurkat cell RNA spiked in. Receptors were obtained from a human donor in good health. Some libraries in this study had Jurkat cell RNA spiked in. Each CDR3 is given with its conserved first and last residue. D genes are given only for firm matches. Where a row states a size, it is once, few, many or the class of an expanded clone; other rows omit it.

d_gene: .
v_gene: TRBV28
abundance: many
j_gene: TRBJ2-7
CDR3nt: TGTGCCAGCAGTTTAGGGGAAAGGGTTTCCTACGAGCAGTACTTC
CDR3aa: CASSLGERVSYEQYF

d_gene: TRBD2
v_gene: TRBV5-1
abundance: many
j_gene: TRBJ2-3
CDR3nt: TGCGCCAGCAGCTTGCCGACTAGCGGTCAGACAGATACGCAGTATTTT
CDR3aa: CASSLPTSGQTDTQYF

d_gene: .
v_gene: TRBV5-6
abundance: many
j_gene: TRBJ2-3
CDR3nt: TGTGCCAGCAGCTTGGGACGGGAAATACCTTACACAGATACGCAGTATTTT
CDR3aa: CASSLGREIPYTDTQYF

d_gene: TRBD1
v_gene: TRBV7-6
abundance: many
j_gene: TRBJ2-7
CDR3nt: TGTGCCAGCAGCTTAGAATCAACAGGGGCACACGAGCAGTACTTC
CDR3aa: CASSLESTGAHEQYF

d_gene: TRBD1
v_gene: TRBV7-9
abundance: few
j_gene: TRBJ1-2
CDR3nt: TGTGTCAGCAGCCGAGAAGGACAGGGCAACTATGGCTACACCTTC
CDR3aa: CVSSREGQGNYGYTF

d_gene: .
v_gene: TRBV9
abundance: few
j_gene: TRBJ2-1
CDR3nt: TGTGCCAGCAGCGAGGGGGAGCCGGGACACCCCATGTACAATGAGCAGTTCTTC
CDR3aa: CASSEGEPGHPMYNEQFF

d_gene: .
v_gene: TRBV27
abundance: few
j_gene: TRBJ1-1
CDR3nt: TGTGCCAGCAGTCTCCGACAGCTGAACACTGAAGCTTTCTTT
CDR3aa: CASSLRQLNTEAFF

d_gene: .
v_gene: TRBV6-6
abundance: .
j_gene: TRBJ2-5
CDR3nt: TGTGCCAGCAGTTACGGGGCGGCCCAAGAGACCCAGTACTTC
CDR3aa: CASSYGAAQETQYF

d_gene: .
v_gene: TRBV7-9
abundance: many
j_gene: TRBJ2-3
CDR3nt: TGTGCCAGCAGCTTACCGGCAGGGTCGACAGATACGCAGTATTTT
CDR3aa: CASSLPAGSTDTQYF

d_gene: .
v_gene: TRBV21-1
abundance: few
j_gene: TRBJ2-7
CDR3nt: TGTGCCAGCAGCCATCGGACTAGCGGGACAACGTACGAGCAGTACTTC
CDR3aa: CASSHRTSGTTYEQYF

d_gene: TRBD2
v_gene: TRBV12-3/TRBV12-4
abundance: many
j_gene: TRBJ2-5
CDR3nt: TGTGCCAGCAGCCGCACGGGAGGGTCGGAGACCCAGTACTTC
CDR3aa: CASSRTGGSETQYF

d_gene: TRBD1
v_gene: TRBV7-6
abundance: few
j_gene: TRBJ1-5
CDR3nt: TGTGCCAGCAGCTTAGAGACAGGGGACAATCGGCCCCAGCATTTT
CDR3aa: CASSLETGDNRPQHF

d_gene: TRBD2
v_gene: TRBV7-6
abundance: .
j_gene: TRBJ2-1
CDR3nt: TGTGCCAGCAGGTCGTCTAGCGGAGATTACAATGAGCAGTTCTTC
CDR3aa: CASRSSSGDYNEQFF

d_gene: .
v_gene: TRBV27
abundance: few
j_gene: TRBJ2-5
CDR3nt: TGTGCCAGCAGTTTGGAGTCTGGGGAGACCCAGTACTTC
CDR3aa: CASSLESGETQYF

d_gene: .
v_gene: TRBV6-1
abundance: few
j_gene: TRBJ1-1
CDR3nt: TGTGCCAGCAGGGAGGTGAGGTTTGAAGCTTTCTTT
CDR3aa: CASREVRFEAFF

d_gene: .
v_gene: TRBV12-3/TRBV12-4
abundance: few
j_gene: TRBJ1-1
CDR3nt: TGTGCCAGCAGTTTAGTGGGAGGAGACACTGAAGCTTTCTTT
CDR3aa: CASSLVGGDTEAFF

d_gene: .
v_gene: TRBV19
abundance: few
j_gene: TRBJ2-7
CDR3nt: TGTGCCACCGCCCCCAGGGGCTCCTACGAGCAGTACTTC
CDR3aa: CATAPRGSYEQYF

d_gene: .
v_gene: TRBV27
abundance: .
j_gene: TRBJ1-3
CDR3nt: TGTGCCAGCCGGGGACGGCTCTCTGGAAACACCATATATTTT
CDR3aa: CASRGRLSGNTIYF

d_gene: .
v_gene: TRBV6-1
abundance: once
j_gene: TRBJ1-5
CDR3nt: TGTGCCAGCATAGGAGACCCACATATGAATCAGCCCCAGCATTTT
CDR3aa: CASIGDPHMNQPQHF

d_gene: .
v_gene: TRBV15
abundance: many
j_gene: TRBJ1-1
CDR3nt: TGTGCCACCAGCAGAGTCGGCAGGGCCTACAAGGGGACTGAAGCTTTCTTT
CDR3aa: CATSRVGRAYKGTEAFF

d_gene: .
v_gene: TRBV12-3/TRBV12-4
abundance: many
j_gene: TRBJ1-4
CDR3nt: TGTGCCAGCAGCCGGGCCTCTAATGAAAAACTGTTTTTT
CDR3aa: CASSRASNEKLFF

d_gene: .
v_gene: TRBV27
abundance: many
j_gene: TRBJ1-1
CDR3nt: TGTGCCAGCAGGGGGGGAGAGAACACTGAAGCTTTCTTT
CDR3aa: CASRGGENTEAFF

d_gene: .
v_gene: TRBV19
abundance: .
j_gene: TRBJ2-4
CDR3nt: TGTGCCAGTAGTATAGATGTACTCTCGGCCAAAAACATTCAGTACTTC
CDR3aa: CASSIDVLSAKNIQYF

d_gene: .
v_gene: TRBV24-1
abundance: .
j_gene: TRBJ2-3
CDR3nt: TGTGCCACCAGTGATTCCCATAGCACAGATACGCAGTATTTT
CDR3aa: CATSDSHSTDTQYF